This T cell receptor (beta chain) derives from a study of esophageal squamous cell carcinoma tumors listed by TCRdb under 2021. Context from the whole study: Immuno relation high and low groups were defined by principal component analysis with K-means clustering applied to immunohistochemical T-cell and checkpoint marker values. The ten to eleven cases yielded around 1.7 million total TCRalpha reads and 1 million to 1.3 million total TCRbeta reads, of which about 32,000 and 35,000, respectively, were unique. The purpose of the study was to evaluate TCR repertoire diversity and shared TCR repertoires of T cells in the tumor environment of esophageal squamous cell carcinoma. The wider cohort comprised 55 or so surgically treated esophageal squamous cell carcinoma patients in Japan, with around 21 high and 32 low immuno relation cases. TCR sequencing was performed on about 10 patients, consisting of five randomly selected high immuno relation cases and five background-matched low immuno relation cases.

This clonotype is described as large (0.1 to 1%). This clone's antigen is unknown. No clone much larger than this one lies a single base away; base qualities are absent. Library generation was performed with 5' RACE. The PCR step used KAPA HiFi along with constant-region primers for TCRalpha or TCRbeta and a P20EA primer, and a nested second PCR with CA2 or CB2 followed. TCR genes were amplified by unbiased adaptor ligation RT-PCR, with reverse transcription by Superscript III and a polyT18-containing BSL-18E primer. After second-strand synthesis and blunting, the P10EA/P20EA adaptor was ligated to the cDNA 5' end, followed by NotI digestion. For both the first and second PCRs, approximately 20 cycles of 98 degrees C for 20 s, 65 degrees C for 30 s and 72 degrees C for 1 min were run. Amplicons were indexed with the Nextera XT Index kit v2 Set A, pooled equimolarly and quantified on a Qubit 2.0 Fluorometer. Sequencing was carried out on the Illumina MiSeq platform with 2x300 bp paired-end reads. The original methods were these. V and J genes were assigned to reads on the basis of highest identity to IMGT reference sequences using Repertoire Genesis software ver.1.0. CDR3 was defined as the region from Cys104 to Phe118 plus Gly119 and was translated, and unique sequence reads were defined as those with distinct V, J and CDR3 amino acids. A shared V|J combination was chosen only when it reached significance in both a Fisher's exact test in edgeR and a Mann Whitney U test. After singletons were removed and 500 repertoire combinations were bootstrapped, the repertoire dissimilarity index was calculated with the R rdi package. TCRdb trimmed public reads at Q25 via fastp, called clones via MiXCR and kept in-frame beta chains. For every CDR3 protein sequence, its rows merge into one entry that carries the most common genes and DNA. What appears here as the V and J calls and clone size reflects TCRdb's work, not the paper's. The sample table holds just over 1,000 distinct CDR3 sequences, of which less than 15% were seen once. The ten largest clonotypes hold about 17% of the sample.

According to the germline V gene, CDR1 reads SGDLS and CDR2 reads YYNGEE. The CDR3 covers 16 residues, taking in both the cysteine and the phenylalanine. The sequence is cut down to CDR3 DNA, 48 bases in frame from base 1. Trimmed from V: 3 bases; trimmed from J: 7 bases; junction bases lacking a gene match: 8. Enrollment excluded patients who had received neoadjuvant chemotherapy or who had no clinical information. The TCR-sequenced cases shown were male and underwent subtotal esophagectomy with 2- or 3-field lymphadenectomy. RNA was extracted from bulk tumor tissue sections with a Qiagen AllPrep kit, without T-cell sorting. Until RNA extraction, small sections of surgically resected tumor tissue were kept in RNAlater reagent at -80 degrees C. The paper as a whole reports these results and caveats: Given the large variation in the TCRalphabeta repertoire, shared V|J recombination candidates may have been selected by chance. About 30% of the 10 cases showed a single dominant TCRalpha VJ recombination with apparently reduced TCRalpha diversity. Only a few cases were included in the TCR repertoire analysis, and no investigation at the CDR3 clonotype level was performed. Because TCRalpha and TCRbeta chains were sequenced separately, chain pairing and recognized antigens remained unknown. Fewer than 30 TRAV|TRAJ and about two dozen TRBV|TRBJ combinations appeared shared among high immuno relation cases, including TRAV13-1|TRAJ22 and TRBV7-9|TRBJ2-7. Total TCR repertoire counts did not differ between groups, but significant repertoire counts were higher in the high immuno relation group.

Recombination linked TRBV9 to TRBJ2-1; 12 bases in the junction line up with TRBD2. The sequence was obtained from a man between 45 and 85 years old with esophageal squamous cell carcinoma. Input material: tumor tissue. The CDR3 region reads CASSGWTSGTRNEQFF. The bases read TGTGCCAGCAGCGGATGGACTAGCGGGACTCGGAATGAGCAGTTCTTC.